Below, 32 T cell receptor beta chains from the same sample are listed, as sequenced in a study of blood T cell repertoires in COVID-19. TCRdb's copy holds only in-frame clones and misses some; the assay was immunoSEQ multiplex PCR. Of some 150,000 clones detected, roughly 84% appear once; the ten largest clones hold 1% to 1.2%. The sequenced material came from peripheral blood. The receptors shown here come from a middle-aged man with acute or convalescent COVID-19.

The CDR3 is CASSPDRWSSYEQYF. The CDR3 DNA follows: TGTGCCAGCAGTCCGGACAGGTGGAGCTCCTACGAGCAGTACTTC. V and J are TRBV2 and TRBJ2-7; 7 bases are shared with TRBD1. V shed 5 bases and J 0 bases; nucleotides not matched to a gene: 7. CDR3 length: 15 residues. Germline CDR1 is SNHLY and CDR2 is FYNNEI.

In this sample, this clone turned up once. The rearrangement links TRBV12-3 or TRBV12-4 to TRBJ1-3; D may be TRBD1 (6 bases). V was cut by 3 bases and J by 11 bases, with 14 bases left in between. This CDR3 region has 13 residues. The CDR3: CASSFGDNRPIYF. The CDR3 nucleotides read TGTGCCAGCAGTTTCGGGGACAACCGACCCATATATTTT.

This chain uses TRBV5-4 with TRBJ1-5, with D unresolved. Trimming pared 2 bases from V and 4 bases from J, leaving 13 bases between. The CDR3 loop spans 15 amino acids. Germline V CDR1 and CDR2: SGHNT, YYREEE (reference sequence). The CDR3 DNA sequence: TGTGCCAGCAGCTTTAGACCGGGAGTTAATCAGCCCCAGCATTTT. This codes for CASSFRPGVNQPQHF.

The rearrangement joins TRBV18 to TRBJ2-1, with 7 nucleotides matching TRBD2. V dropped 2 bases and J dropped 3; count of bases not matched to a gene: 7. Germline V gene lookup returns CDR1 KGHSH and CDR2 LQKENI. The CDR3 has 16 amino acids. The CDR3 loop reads CASSPWDGGNYNEQFF. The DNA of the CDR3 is TGTGCCAGCTCACCATGGGACGGGGGGAACTACAATGAGCAGTTCTTC.

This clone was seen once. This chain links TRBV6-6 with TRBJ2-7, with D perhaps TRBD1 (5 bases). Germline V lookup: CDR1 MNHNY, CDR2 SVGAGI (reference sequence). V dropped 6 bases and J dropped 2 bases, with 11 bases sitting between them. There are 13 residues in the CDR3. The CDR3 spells CASRTTAPYEQYF. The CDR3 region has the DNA TGTGCCAGCAGAACGACAGCTCCCTACGAGCAGTACTTC.

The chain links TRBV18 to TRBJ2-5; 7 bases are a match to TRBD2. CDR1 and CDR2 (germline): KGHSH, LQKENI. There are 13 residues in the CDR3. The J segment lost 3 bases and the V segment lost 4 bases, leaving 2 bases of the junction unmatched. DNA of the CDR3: TGTGCCAGCTCACGGGGAGGGGAAGAGACCCAGTACTTC. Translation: CASSRGGEETQYF.

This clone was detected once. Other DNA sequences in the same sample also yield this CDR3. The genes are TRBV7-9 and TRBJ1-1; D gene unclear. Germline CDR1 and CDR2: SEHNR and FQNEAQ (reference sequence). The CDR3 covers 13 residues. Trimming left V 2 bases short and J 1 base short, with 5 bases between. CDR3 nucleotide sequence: TGTGCCAGCAGCTTAACGGGGAACACTGAAGCTTTCTTT. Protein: CASSLTGNTEAFF.

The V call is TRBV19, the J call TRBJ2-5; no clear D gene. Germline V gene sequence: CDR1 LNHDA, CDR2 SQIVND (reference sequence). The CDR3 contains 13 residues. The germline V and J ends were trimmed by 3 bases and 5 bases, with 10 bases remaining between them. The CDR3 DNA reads TGTGCCAGTAGTATTAGCCCAATGGAGACCCAGTACTTC. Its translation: CASSISPMETQYF.

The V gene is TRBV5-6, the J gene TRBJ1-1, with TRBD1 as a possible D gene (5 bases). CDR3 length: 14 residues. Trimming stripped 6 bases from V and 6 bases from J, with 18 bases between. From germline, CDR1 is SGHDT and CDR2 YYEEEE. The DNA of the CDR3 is TGTGCCAGCATTTTTAGGGCAGGGAAGCCTGAAGCTTTCTTT. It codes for CASIFRAGKPEAFF. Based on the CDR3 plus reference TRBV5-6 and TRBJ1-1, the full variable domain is DAGVTQSPTHLIKTRGQQVTLRCSPKSGHDTVSWYQQALGQGPQFIFQYYEEEERQRGNFPDRFSGHQFPNYSSELNVNALLLGDSALYLCASIFRAGKPEAFFGQGTRLTVV.

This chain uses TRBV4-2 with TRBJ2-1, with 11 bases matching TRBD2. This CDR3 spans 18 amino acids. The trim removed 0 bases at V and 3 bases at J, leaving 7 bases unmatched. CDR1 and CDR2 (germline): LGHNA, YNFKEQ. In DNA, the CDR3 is TGTGCCAGCAGCCAAGATCCAAATAGCGGGGGGGTCTACAATGAGCAGTTCTTC. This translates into CASSQDPNSGGVYNEQFF.

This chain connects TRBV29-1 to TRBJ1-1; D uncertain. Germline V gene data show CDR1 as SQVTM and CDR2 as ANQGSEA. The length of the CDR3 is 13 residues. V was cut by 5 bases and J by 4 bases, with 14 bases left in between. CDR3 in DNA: TGCAGCGTTTACACGGGAGAGGGCACTGAAGCTTTCTTT. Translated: CSVYTGEGTEAFF.

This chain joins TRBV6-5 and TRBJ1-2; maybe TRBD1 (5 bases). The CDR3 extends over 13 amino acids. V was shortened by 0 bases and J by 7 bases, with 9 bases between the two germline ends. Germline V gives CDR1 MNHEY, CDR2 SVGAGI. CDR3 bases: TGTGCCAGCAGTTACTCGGGGGGAGCTGGCTACACCTTC. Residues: CASSYSGGAGYTF.

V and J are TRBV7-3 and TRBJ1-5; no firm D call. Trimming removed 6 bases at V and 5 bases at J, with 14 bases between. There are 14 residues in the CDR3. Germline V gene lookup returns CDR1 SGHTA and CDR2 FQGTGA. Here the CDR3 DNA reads TGTGCCAGCAGGGACTCAAGGCGGCATCAGCCCCAGCATTTT. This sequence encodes CASRDSRRHQPQHF. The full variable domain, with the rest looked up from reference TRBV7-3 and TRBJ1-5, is GAGVSQTPSNKVTEKGKYVELRCDPISGHTALYWYRQSLGQGPEFLIYFQGTGAADDSGLPNDRFFAVRPEGSVSTLKIQRTERGDSAVYLCASRDSRRHQPQHFGDGTRLSIL.

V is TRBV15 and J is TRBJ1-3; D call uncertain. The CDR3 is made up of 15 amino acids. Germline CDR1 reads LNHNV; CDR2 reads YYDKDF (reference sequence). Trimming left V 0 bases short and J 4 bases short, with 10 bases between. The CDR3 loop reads CATSRELGLGNTIYF. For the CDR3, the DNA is TGTGCCACCAGCAGAGAGTTAGGACTCGGAAACACCATATATTTT.

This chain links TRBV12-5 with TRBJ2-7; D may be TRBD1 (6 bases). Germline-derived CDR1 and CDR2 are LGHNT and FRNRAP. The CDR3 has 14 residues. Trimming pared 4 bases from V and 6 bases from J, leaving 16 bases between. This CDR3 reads CASGSSTGWLEQYF. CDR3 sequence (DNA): TGTGCTAGTGGTTCCTCAACAGGGTGGCTCGAGCAGTACTTC.

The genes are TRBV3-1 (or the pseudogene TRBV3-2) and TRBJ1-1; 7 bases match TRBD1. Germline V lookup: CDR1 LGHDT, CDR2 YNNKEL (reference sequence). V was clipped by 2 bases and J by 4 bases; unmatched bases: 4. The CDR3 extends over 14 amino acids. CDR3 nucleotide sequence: TGTGCCAGCAGCCAATTACAGGGGCTCACTGAAGCTTTCTTT. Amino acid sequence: CASSQLQGLTEAFF.

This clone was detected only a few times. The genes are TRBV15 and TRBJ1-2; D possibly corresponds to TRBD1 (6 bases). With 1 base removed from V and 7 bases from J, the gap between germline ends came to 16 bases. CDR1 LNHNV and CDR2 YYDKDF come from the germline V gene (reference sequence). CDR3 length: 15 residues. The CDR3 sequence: CATSRGQDALLGYTF. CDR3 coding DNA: TGTGCCACCAGCAGAGGACAGGACGCATTGCTTGGCTACACCTTC.

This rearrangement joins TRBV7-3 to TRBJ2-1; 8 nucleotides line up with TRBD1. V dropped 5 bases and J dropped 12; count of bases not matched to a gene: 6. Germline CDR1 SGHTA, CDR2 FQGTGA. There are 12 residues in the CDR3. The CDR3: CASSIQGATQFF. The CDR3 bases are TGTGCCAGCAGCATTCAGGGGGCTACGCAGTTCTTC.

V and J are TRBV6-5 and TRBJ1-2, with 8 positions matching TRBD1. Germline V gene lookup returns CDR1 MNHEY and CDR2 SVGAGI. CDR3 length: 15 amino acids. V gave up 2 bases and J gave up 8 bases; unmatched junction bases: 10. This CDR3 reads CASSYGQGAVGGYTF. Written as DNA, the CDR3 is TGTGCCAGCAGTTACGGGCAGGGGGCAGTCGGGGGCTACACCTTC.

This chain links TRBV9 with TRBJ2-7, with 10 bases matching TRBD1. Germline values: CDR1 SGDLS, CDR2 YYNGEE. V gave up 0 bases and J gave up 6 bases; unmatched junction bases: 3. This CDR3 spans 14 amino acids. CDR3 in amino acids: CASSVGDRGFEQYF. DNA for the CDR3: TGTGCCAGCAGCGTAGGGGACAGGGGTTTCGAGCAGTACTTC.

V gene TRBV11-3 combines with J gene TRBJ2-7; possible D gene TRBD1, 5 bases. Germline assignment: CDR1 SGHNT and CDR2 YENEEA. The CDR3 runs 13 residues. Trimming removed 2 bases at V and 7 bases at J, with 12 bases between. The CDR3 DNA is TGTGCCAGCAGCTTAACAGGAATTGGAGAGCAGTACTTC. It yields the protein CASSLTGIGEQYF.

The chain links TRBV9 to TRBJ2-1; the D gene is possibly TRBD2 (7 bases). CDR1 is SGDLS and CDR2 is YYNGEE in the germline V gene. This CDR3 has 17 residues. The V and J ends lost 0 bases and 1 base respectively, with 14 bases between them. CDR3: CASSVVGGGPSYNEQFF. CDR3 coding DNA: TGTGCCAGCAGCGTAGTAGGGGGGGGACCTTCCTACAATGAGCAGTTCTTC.

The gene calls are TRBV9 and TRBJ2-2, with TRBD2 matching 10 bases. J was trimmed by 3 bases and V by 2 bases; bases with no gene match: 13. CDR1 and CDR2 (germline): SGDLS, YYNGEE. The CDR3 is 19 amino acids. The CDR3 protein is CASSVRIRAGGPDTGELFF. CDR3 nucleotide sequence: TGTGCCAGCAGCGTTCGCATCAGAGCGGGGGGGCCGGACACCGGGGAGCTGTTTTTT.

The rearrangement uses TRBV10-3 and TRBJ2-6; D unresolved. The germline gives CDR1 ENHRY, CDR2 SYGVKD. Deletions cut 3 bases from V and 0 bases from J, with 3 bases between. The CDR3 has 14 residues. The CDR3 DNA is TGTGCCATCAGTGACGGCTCTGGGGCCAACGTCCTGACTTTC. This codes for CAISDGSGANVLTF.

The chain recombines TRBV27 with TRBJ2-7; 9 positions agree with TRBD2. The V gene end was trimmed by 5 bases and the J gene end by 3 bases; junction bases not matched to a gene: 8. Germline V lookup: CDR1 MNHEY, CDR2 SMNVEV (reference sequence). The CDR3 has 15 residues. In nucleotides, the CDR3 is TGTGCCAGCAGTAGATATAGCGGGGGATACTACGAGCAGTACTTC. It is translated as CASSRYSGGYYEQYF.

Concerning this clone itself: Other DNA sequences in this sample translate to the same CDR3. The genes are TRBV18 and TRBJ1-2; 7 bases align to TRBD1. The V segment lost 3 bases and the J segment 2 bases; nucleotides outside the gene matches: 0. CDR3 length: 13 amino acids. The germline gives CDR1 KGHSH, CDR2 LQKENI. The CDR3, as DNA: TGTGCCAGCTCACCGACAGGGAACTATGGCTACACCTTC. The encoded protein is CASSPTGNYGYTF. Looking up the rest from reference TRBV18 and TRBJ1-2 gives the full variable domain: NAGVMQNPRHLVRRRGQEARLRCSPMKGHSHVYWYRQLPEEGLKFMVYLQKENIIDESGMPKERFSAEFPKEGPSILRIQQVVRGDSAAYFCASSPTGNYGYTFGSGTRLTVV.

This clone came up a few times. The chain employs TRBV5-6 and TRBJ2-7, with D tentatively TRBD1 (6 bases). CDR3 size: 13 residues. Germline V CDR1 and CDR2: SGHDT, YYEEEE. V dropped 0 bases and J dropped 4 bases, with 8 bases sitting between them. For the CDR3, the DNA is TGTGCCAGCAGCTTGGTCCAGGGGTACGAGCAGTACTTC. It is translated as CASSLVQGYEQYF. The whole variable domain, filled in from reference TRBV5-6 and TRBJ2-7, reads DAGVTQSPTHLIKTRGQQVTLRCSPKSGHDTVSWYQQALGQGPQFIFQYYEEEERQRGNFPDRFSGHQFPNYSSELNVNALLLGDSALYLCASSLVQGYEQYFGPGTRLTVT.

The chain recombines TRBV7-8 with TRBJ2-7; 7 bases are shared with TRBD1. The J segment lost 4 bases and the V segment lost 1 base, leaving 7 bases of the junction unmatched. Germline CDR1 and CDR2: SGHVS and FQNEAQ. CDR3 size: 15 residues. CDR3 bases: TGTGCCAGCAGCTTAGGTGGGACAGATAAATACGAGCAGTACTTC. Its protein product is CASSLGGTDKYEQYF.

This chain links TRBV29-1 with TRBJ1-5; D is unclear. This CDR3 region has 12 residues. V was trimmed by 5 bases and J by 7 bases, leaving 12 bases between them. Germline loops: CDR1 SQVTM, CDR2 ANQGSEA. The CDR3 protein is CSVQEGGQPQHF. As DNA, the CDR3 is TGCAGCGTTCAGGAGGGCGGACAGCCCCAGCATTTT.

The CDR3 nucleotides are TGTGCCAGCCATTGGGCGGGGGGGGTTGGCGATGAGCAGTTCTTC. Its protein product is CASHWAGGVGDEQFF. This chain uses TRBV7-2 with TRBJ2-1; TRBD2 matches 9 bases. Trimming cost V 8 bases and J 8 bases; bases outside gene matches: 13. The CDR3 extends over 15 amino acids. Germline assignment: CDR1 SGHTA and CDR2 FQGNSA.

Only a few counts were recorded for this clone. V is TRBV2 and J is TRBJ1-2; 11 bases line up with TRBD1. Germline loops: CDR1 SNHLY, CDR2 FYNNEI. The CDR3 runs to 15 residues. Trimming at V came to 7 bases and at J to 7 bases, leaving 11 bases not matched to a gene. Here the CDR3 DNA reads TGTGCCAGCACCGTAGGAAGGACAGGGGGCTCTGGCTACACCTTC. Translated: CASTVGRTGGSGYTF.

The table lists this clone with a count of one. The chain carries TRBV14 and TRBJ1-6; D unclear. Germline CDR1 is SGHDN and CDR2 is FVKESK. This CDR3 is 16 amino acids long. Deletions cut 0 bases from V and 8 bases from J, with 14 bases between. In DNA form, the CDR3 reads TGTGCCAGCAGCCAAGATTTGGGCGGGAACTATTCACCCCTCCACTTT. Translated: CASSQDLGGNYSPLHF.